This is a list of T cell receptor beta chains from one sample in a study of blood T cells in healthy people across ages. One entry per CDR3 protein, called by TCRdb with MiXCR from the 5' RACE reads. The table records around 1,000,000 distinct CDR3 sequences, under 30% of them present only once. Another study also made use of these data, one on T cells of mothers and their children.

The sequenced material came from blood. These receptors were taken from a girl aged 2 to 9 in good health. CDR3s include the opening cysteine and the closing phenylalanine or tryptophan. The D gene is left open where the match is weak. Size tells how often a clone was seen (once, few, many) or the class of an expanded clone, and some rows leave it out.

TRBJ1-5 TRBD1 TRBV29-1 few CSVPGQGSSQHF TGCAGCGTTCCGGGACAGGGTTCGTCCCAGCATTTT
TRBJ1-1 NA TRBV9 NA CASSLRTNMNTEAFF TGTGCCAGCAGCTTGCGCACAAACATGAACACTGAAGCTTTCTTT
TRBJ2-1 NA TRBV29-1 few CSELRGNEQFF TGCAGCGAGCTGCGAGGCAATGAGCAGTTCTTC
TRBJ2-5 NA TRBV4-1 NA CASSQGTGTQETQYF TGCGCCAGCAGCCAAGGGACGGGGACTCAAGAGACCCAGTACTTC
TRBJ2-2 NA TRBV7-2 NA CASSLPTGLTGELFF TGTGCCAGCAGCTTACCGACGGGACTCACCGGGGAGCTGTTTTTT
TRBJ1-1 NA TRBV29-1 NA CSARMNTEAFF TGCAGCGCCAGGATGAACACTGAAGCTTTCTTT
TRBJ2-1 TRBD2 TRBV20-1 NA CSAEPTSGSIIEQFF TGCAGTGCGGAGCCAACTAGCGGGAGTATAATAGAGCAGTTCTTC
TRBJ2-1 NA TRBV4-3 NA CASSSDSRSYNEQFF TGCGCCAGCAGTTCCGACTCTCGCTCCTACAATGAGCAGTTCTTC
TRBJ1-2 NA TRBV7-2 few CASSLQSTGYDGYTF TGTGCCAGCAGCTTACAAAGTACAGGGTACGATGGCTACACCTTC
TRBJ2-7 NA TRBV18 few CASSPQTGEQYF TGTGCCAGCTCACCCCAAACAGGGGAGCAGTACTTC
TRBJ1-3 TRBD1 TRBV6-5 NA CASSYSIGTGSGNTIYF TGTGCCAGCAGTTACTCGATAGGGACAGGGTCCGGAAACACCATATATTTT
TRBJ2-3 TRBD2 TRBV6-2/TRBV6-3 few CASSASGAPDTQYF TGTGCCAGCAGTGCTAGCGGGGCCCCAGATACGCAGTATTTT
TRBJ2-7 TRBD1 TRBV10-3 few CAISPGQGSGEQYF TGTGCCATCAGCCCGGGACAGGGGTCAGGCGAGCAGTACTTC
TRBJ2-3 TRBD2 TRBV28 few CASNPSGITDTQYF TGTGCCAGCAATCCTAGCGGGATCACAGATACGCAGTATTTT
TRBJ2-7 NA TRBV28 few CASSGILSYEQYF TGTGCCAGCAGTGGTATACTGAGCTACGAGCAGTACTTC
TRBJ2-4 NA TRBV7-2 NA CASRGSGKNIQYF TGTGCCAGCAGGGGGAGTGGGAAAAACATTCAGTACTTC
TRBJ2-5 NA TRBV20-1 NA CSARLGEETQYF TGCAGTGCTAGATTGGGGGAGGAGACCCAGTACTTC
TRBJ2-1 NA TRBV5-1 NA CASSWNEGTEQFF TGCGCCAGCAGCTGGAACGAGGGTACTGAGCAGTTCTTC
TRBJ2-5 TRBD2 TRBV20-1 NA CSARELAGLGTQYF TGCAGTGCTAGAGAACTAGCGGGGTTAGGGACCCAGTACTTC
TRBJ2-5 TRBD1 TRBV12-3/TRBV12-4 few CASSSGTGVGTQYF TGTGCCAGCAGTTCCGGGACAGGGGTAGGGACCCAGTACTTC
TRBJ1-5 TRBD1 TRBV29-1 NA CSVADRANQPQHF TGCAGCGTCGCGGACAGGGCAAATCAGCCCCAGCATTTT
TRBJ2-1 NA TRBV3-1 NA CASSSEYNEQFF TGTGCCAGCAGCTCCGAATACAATGAGCAGTTCTTC
TRBJ2-1 TRBD2 TRBV28 NA CASSLIAGDPGNEQFF TGTGCCAGCAGTTTAATAGCGGGAGACCCCGGCAATGAGCAGTTCTTC
TRBJ1-1 TRBD1 TRBV5-1 few CASSLERVNRGLDYAEAFF TGCGCCAGCAGCTTGGAAAGGGTGAACAGGGGGCTAGATTACGCTGAAGCTTTCTTT
TRBJ2-5 NA TRBV7-8 few CASSSPDAFQETQYF TGTGCCAGCAGCTCACCCGATGCGTTCCAAGAGACCCAGTACTTC
TRBJ2-5 NA TRBV5-6 few CASSLAAVGETQYF TGTGCCAGCAGCTTGGCGGCGGTGGGAGAGACCCAGTACTTC
TRBJ1-6 NA TRBV13 NA CASSRENSPLHF TGTGCCAGCAGTCGGGAGAATTCACCCCTCCACTTT
TRBJ2-7 TRBD1 TRBV12-3/TRBV12-4 NA CASRQGPEQYF TGTGCCAGCCGACAGGGTCCCGAGCAGTACTTC
TRBJ2-2 TRBD2 TRBV2 NA CASSGLREAGELFF TGTGCCAGCAGTGGTCTGCGGGAGGCCGGGGAGCTGTTTTTT
TRBJ1-6 NA TRBV28 NA CASSLVWDSPLHF TGTGCCAGCAGTTTAGTCTGGGATTCACCCCTCCACTTT
TRBJ1-2 NA TRBV20-1 NA CSARDPGGGDGYTF TGCAGTGCTAGAGACCCCGGGGGAGGAGATGGCTACACCTTC
TRBJ2-7 NA TRBV3-1 few CASSQSEKDYEQYF TGTGCCAGCAGCCAATCAGAAAAGGACTACGAGCAGTACTTC
TRBJ2-7 NA TRBV12-3/TRBV12-4 NA CASTRSNEQYF TGTGCCAGCACCCGATCCAACGAGCAGTACTTC
TRBJ2-7 TRBD2 TRBV20-1 NA CSADGGGGGSSYEQYF TGCAGTGCTGATGGGGGTGGGGGGGGGAGCTCCTACGAGCAGTACTTC
TRBJ2-1 NA TRBV4-3 NA CASSQDAPFRDIYNEQFF TGCGCCAGCAGCCAAGACGCTCCGTTCCGGGACATTTACAATGAGCAGTTCTTC
TRBJ2-5 NA TRBV5-1 NA CASSAGAEETQYF TGCGCCAGCAGTGCGGGTGCAGAAGAGACCCAGTACTTC
TRBJ2-3 NA TRBV12-3/TRBV12-4 NA CASKGADTQYF TGTGCCAGCAAAGGTGCAGATACGCAGTATTTT
TRBJ1-4 NA TRBV28 NA CASSTVTPGGGKLFF TGTGCCAGCAGTACGGTGACGCCTGGGGGAGGAAAACTGTTTTTT
TRBJ2-5 TRBD2 TRBV7-9 NA CASSPPTSGAQETQYF TGTGCCAGCAGCCCGCCGACTAGCGGGGCCCAAGAGACCCAGTACTTC
TRBJ1-1 NA TRBV6-5 NA CASTRHDGEAFF TGTGCCAGCACCCGTCATGATGGTGAAGCTTTCTTT
TRBJ2-2 NA TRBV9 few CASSVAMAAGELFF TGTGCCAGCAGCGTAGCTATGGCCGCCGGGGAGCTGTTTTTT
TRBJ2-1 NA TRBV18 few CASRGSSNEQFF TGTGCCAGTCGGGGGTCTTCCAATGAGCAGTTCTTC
TRBJ2-3 TRBD2 TRBV7-3 many CASSLLAGSTDTQYF TGTGCCAGCAGCTTACTAGCGGGATCCACAGATACGCAGTATTTT
TRBJ2-1 NA TRBV29-1 few CSVQRLLNEQFF TGCAGCGTTCAGAGACTCTTAAATGAGCAGTTCTTC
TRBJ2-7 TRBD1 TRBV15 few CATSRATGDREQYF TGTGCCACCAGCAGAGCGACAGGGGATCGCGAGCAGTACTTC
TRBJ2-7 NA TRBV28 NA CASSLLGLGTYEQYF TGTGCCAGCAGTTTATTGGGGCTTGGGACCTACGAGCAGTACTTC
TRBJ2-5 TRBD2 TRBV3-1 NA CASSPLLAEETQYF TGTGCCAGCAGCCCCCTACTAGCGGAAGAGACCCAGTACTTC
TRBJ1-2 NA TRBV3-1 once CASSREVVGFNYGYTF TGTGCCAGCAGCCGAGAAGTGGTCGGGTTTAACTATGGCTACACCTTC
TRBJ2-7 NA TRBV29-1 few CSVSSTQGSYF TGCAGCGTTTCAAGCACCCAGGGTTCATACTTC
TRBJ1-1 NA TRBV28 NA CASSFSGGPRAFF TGTGCCAGCAGTTTCAGTGGAGGACCTCGGGCTTTCTTT
TRBJ2-5 NA TRBV7-2 NA CASSSGDLETQYF TGTGCCAGCAGCTCGGGAGATCTAGAGACCCAGTACTTC
TRBJ1-1 NA TRBV7-9 NA CASRTPDRRTEAFF TGTGCCAGCAGGACTCCGGACAGAAGGACTGAAGCTTTCTTT